This T cell receptor (beta chain) was identified in a study of neurological immune-mediated disorders. This clonotype was seen at least ten times. As yet, its antigen is unknown. Time point described: longitudinal time-point 3. Libraries used 2 million unsorted PBMCs kept frozen in RNAlater. TCRdb redid the calling of the 5' RACE reads with MiXCR, one entry per CDR3 protein. The data show fewer than 55,000 distinct CDR3 sequences, approximately 11% seen once. This CDR3 has 14 amino acids. Germline CDR1 reads SGDLS; CDR2 reads YYNGEE. Trimming removed 1 base at V and 0 bases at J, with 6 bases between. Points from the study as a whole: Subjects shared no identical expanded-clone CDR3 amino acid sequences, suggesting private TCR-beta repertoires in all groups. The study found the most TCR clonal expansion in HTLV-1-associated myelopathy and the least in multiple sclerosis, below healthy controls.

This TCR came from a male donor with HTLV-1-associated myelopathy (HAM/TSP). Input material: PBMCs. The chain combines TRBV9 with TRBJ2-3, with D hard to call. The CDR3 loop reads CASSVSASTDTQYF. The DNA for the CDR3 is TGTGCCAGCAGCGTAAGTGCTAGCACAGATACGCAGTATTTT. The full variable domain, rest sourced from reference TRBV9 and TRBJ2-3, is DSGVTQTPKHLITATGQRVTLRCSPRSGDLSVYWYQQSLDQGLQFLIQYYNGEERAKGNILERFSAQQFPDLHSELNLSSLELGDSALYFCASSVSASTDTQYFGPGTRLTVL.